A selection of T cell receptor beta chains follows, all from one sample in a study of blood T cell repertoires in COVID-19. Sequencing was performed with immunoSEQ multiplex PCR; in TCRdb, only in-frame clones are kept and a portion is missing. The sample has about 270,000 clones, 70% to 90% seen once. The sequencing sample was made of PBMCs or T cells enriched from blood (not recorded which). These receptors came from a man younger than 35 who had recovered from COVID-19. Both conserved end residues are part of each CDR3. A D gene is named only where the DNA matches it firmly. Clone size, where shown, is once, few, many, or a class for clones that have expanded.

.	TRBJ2-2	TRBV19	once	CASRTQPEDTGELFF	TGTGCCAGTAGGACACAGCCAGAAGACACCGGGGAGCTGTTTTTT
.	TRBJ2-4	TRBV11-2	once	CASSLGQGNIQYF	TGTGCCAGCAGCTTGGGCCAGGGAAACATTCAGTACTTC
.	TRBJ1-4	TRBV7-9	.	CASSAQQGWSEKLFF	TGTGCCAGCAGCGCCCAACAGGGATGGAGTGAAAAACTGTTTTTT
.	TRBJ2-5	TRBV5-1	.	CASSWGETQYF	TGCGCCAGCAGCTGGGGCGAGACCCAGTACTTC
.	TRBJ1-6	TRBV25-1	.	CASSEYDGSSYNSPLHF	TGTGCCAGCAGTGAATACGACGGGAGCTCCTATAATTCACCCCTCCACTTT
.	TRBJ1-3	TRBV5-5	.	CASSLDRTRFSGNTIYF	TGTGCCAGCAGCTTAGACAGGACGAGGTTCTCTGGAAACACCATATATTTT
.	TRBJ1-5	TRBV4-1	.	CASSHRLDDSNQPQHF	TGCGCCAGCAGCCATCGACTAGACGATAGCAATCAGCCCCAGCATTTT
TRBD2	TRBJ2-1	TRBV19	once	CASSPGISGREGLQFF	TGTGCCAGTAGTCCTGGTATTAGCGGGAGGGAAGGGTTGCAGTTCTTC
.	TRBJ2-7	TRBV4-1	.	CASSLTASRQGTYEQYF	TGCGCCAGCAGCCTCACGGCGAGTCGGCAGGGGACCTACGAGCAGTACTTC
TRBD2	TRBJ2-1	TRBV5-6	.	CASSLGGLAVNEQFF	TGTGCCAGCAGCTTGGGTGGACTAGCGGTTAATGAGCAGTTCTTC
.	TRBJ2-2	TRBV18	.	CASSLGVNLNTGELFF	TGTGCCAGCTCCCTCGGGGTGAACCTGAACACCGGGGAGCTGTTTTTT
TRBD1	TRBJ1-2	TRBV7-8	.	CASSLSPGTDSYGYTF	TGTGCCAGCAGCCTCTCACCCGGGACAGATTCTTATGGCTACACCTTC
TRBD2	TRBJ2-1	TRBV7-9	.	CASSPLAGNEQFF	TGTGCCAGCAGCCCCCTAGCGGGCAATGAGCAGTTCTTC
.	TRBJ2-2	TRBV19	.	CASSTSSVANTGELFF	TGTGCCAGTAGTACTTCCTCGGTGGCGAACACCGGGGAGCTGTTTTTT
.	TRBJ1-5	TRBV19	.	CASSIGQMSNQPQHF	TGTGCCAGTAGTATTGGACAGATGAGCAATCAGCCCCAGCATTTT
TRBD1	TRBJ2-7	TRBV15	few	CATSRARGQGYEQYF	TGTGCCACCAGCAGAGCTAGGGGACAGGGGTACGAGCAGTACTTC
.	TRBJ2-3	TRBV19	.	CASSIGAGVNTQYF	TGTGCCAGTAGTATTGGGGCAGGGGTAAATACGCAGTATTTT
TRBD1	TRBJ1-2	TRBV25-1	.	CASRGQTYGYTF	TGTGCCAGCAGGGGACAGACGTATGGCTACACCTTC
.	TRBJ1-4	TRBV4-1	.	CASSPRGRTEGEKLFF	TGCGCCAGCAGCCCCCGAGGACGGACAGAGGGAGAAAAACTGTTTTTT
.	TRBJ2-2	TRBV12-5	.	CASGPFLTGELFF	TGTGCTAGTGGTCCGTTCCTCACCGGGGAGCTGTTTTTT
TRBD1	TRBJ2-7	TRBV4-1	once	CASSPGTGVAYEQYF	TGCGCCAGCAGCCCCGGGACAGGGGTGGCTTACGAGCAGTACTTC
.	TRBJ1-2	TRBV3-1/TRBV3-2	.	CASSQRQNGYTF	TGTGCCAGCAGCCAAAGACAGAATGGCTACACCTTC
TRBD1	TRBJ1-2	TRBV2	once	CASSEGQDYGYTF	TGTGCCAGCAGCGAGGGACAGGACTATGGCTACACCTTC
TRBD1	TRBJ1-1	TRBV6-1	once	CASSERGQVNTEAFF	TGTGCCAGCAGTGAAAGGGGACAGGTAAACACTGAAGCTTTCTTT
.	TRBJ1-2	TRBV10-2	.	CASSDVQGTFYGYTF	TGCGCCAGCAGTGATGTCCAGGGGACATTCTATGGCTACACCTTC
.	TRBJ1-6	TRBV19	.	CASTPTRTEYNSPLHF	TGTGCCAGTACCCCAACTAGGACAGAATATAATTCACCCCTCCACTTT
.	TRBJ1-4	TRBV28	.	CASRRETGINEKLFF	TGTGCCAGCAGACGAGAAACAGGGATAAATGAAAAACTGTTTTTT
.	TRBJ1-4	TRBV15	.	CATSTSYGGASPEKLFF	TGTGCCACCAGCACGAGTTATGGGGGGGCTTCACCTGAAAAACTGTTTTTT
TRBD1	TRBJ1-2	TRBV6-5	.	CATQGVGNYGYTF	TGTGCCACCCAGGGGGTAGGGAACTATGGCTACACCTTC
TRBD1	TRBJ1-6	TRBV7-8	.	CASSLAQGDNSPLHF	TGTGCCAGCAGCTTAGCACAGGGGGATAATTCACCCCTCCACTTT
TRBD1	TRBJ2-7	TRBV27	.	CASRLDGTGGSYEQYF	TGTGCCAGCAGGCTAGACGGGACAGGGGGCTCCTACGAGCAGTACTTC
TRBD1	TRBJ1-1	TRBV11-2	.	CASTLMTGRWTEAFF	TGTGCCAGCACCTTAATGACAGGGCGGTGGACTGAAGCTTTCTTT
.	TRBJ1-1	TRBV19	.	CASSMAGLMNTEAFF	TGTGCCAGTAGTATGGCGGGGCTTATGAACACTGAAGCTTTCTTT